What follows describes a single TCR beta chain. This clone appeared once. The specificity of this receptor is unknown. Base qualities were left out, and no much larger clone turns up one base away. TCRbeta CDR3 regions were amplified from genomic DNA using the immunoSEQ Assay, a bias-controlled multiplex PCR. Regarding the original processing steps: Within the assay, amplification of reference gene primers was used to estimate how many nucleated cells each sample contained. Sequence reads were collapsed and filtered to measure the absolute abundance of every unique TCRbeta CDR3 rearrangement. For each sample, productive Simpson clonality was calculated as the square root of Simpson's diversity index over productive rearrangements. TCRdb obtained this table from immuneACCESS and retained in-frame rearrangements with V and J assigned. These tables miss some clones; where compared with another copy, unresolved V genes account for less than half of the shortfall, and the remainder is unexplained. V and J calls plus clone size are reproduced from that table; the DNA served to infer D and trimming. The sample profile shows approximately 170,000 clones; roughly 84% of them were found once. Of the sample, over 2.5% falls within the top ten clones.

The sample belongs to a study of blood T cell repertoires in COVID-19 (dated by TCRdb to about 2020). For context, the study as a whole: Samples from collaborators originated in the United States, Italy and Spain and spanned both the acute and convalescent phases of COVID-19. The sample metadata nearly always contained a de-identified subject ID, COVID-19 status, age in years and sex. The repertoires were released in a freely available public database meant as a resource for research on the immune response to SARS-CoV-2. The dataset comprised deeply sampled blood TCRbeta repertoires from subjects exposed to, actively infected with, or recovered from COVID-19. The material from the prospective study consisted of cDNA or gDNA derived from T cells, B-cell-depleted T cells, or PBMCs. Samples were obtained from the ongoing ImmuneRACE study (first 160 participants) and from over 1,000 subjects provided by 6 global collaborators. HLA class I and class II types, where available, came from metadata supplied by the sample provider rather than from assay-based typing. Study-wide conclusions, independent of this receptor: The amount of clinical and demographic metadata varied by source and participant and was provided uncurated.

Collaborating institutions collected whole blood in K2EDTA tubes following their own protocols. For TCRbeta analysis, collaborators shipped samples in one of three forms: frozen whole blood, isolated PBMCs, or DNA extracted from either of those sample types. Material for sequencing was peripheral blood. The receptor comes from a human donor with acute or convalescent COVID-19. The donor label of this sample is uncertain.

Here the CDR3 is given as CASSLFELANTGELFF. The DNA sequence follows: TGTGCCAGCAGCCTCTTCGAACTGGCGAACACCGGGGAGCTGTTTTTT. This receptor chain uses TRBV3-1 (or the pseudogene TRBV3-2) and TRBJ2-2; too little of a D gene remains to name it. Counted from cysteine to phenylalanine, this CDR3 has 16 amino acids. Left in the record is the CDR3 DNA by itself, 48 bases read in frame from the first base. Between the V and J ends, shortened by 4 bases and 0 bases respectively, the junction contains 12 bases. Taken from the germline V gene (reference sequence), the CDR1 and CDR2 loops are LGHDT and YNNKEL.